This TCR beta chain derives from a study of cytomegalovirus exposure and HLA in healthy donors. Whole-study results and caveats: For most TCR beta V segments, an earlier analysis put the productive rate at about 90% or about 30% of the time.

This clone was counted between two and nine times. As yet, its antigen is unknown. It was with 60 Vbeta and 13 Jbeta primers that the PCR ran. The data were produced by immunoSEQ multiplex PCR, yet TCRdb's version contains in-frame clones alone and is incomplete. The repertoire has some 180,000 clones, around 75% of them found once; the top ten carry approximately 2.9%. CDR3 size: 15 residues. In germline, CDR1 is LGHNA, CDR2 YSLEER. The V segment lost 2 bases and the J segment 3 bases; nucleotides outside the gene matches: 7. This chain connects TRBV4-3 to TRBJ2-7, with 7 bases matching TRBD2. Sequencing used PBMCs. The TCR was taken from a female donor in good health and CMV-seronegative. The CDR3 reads CASSQQLTSHYEQYF. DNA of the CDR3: TGCGCCAGCAGCCAACAATTGACTAGCCACTACGAGCAGTACTTC.